Listed below are T cell receptor beta chains from one sample, sequenced in a study of blood T cell repertoires in COVID-19. Libraries were prepared by immunoSEQ multiplex PCR; TCRdb keeps only in-frame clonotypes and omits some of them. The data contain tens of thousands of clones, more than 75% of them seen just once; the ten biggest clones take up about 9.4%. The sequencing sample was made of peripheral blood. The source of these receptors is a man in his 60s with acute or convalescent COVID-19. Each CDR3 is given with its conserved first and last residue. A D gene is named only where the DNA matches it firmly. Size is omitted from some rows. Given values are once, few, many or a class for expanded clones.

cdr3_aa: CASRKPGQNGYTF; cdr3_nt: TGTGCCAGCAGAAAACCGGGACAGAATGGCTACACCTTC; cdr3_length: 13; v_call: TRBV3-1/TRBV3-2; j_call: TRBJ1-2; d_call: TRBD1; clone_size: .
cdr3_aa: CASSLDREAFF; cdr3_nt: TGTGCCAGCAGCTTAGACAGGGAAGCTTTCTTT; cdr3_length: 11; v_call: TRBV5-6; j_call: TRBJ1-1; d_call: .; clone_size: .
cdr3_aa: CASSFGTVGTDTQYF; cdr3_nt: TGCGCCAGCAGCTTCGGGACAGTAGGCACAGATACGCAGTATTTT; cdr3_length: 15; v_call: TRBV5-1; j_call: TRBJ2-3; d_call: TRBD1; clone_size: .
cdr3_aa: CASSFLGQGADGYTF; cdr3_nt: TGTGCCAGCAGCTTTTTGGGACAGGGGGCCGATGGCTACACCTTC; cdr3_length: 15; v_call: TRBV7-2; j_call: TRBJ1-2; d_call: TRBD1; clone_size: .
cdr3_aa: CASSASGTGYEKLFF; cdr3_nt: TGTGCCAGCAGCGCCTCCGGGACAGGGTATGAAAAACTGTTTTTT; cdr3_length: 15; v_call: TRBV7-6; j_call: TRBJ1-4; d_call: TRBD1; clone_size: .
cdr3_aa: CASSPSNQPQHF; cdr3_nt: TGTGCCAGCAGCCCGAGTAATCAGCCCCAGCATTTT; cdr3_length: 12; v_call: TRBV16; j_call: TRBJ1-5; d_call: .; clone_size: once
cdr3_aa: CASSGARGSSYNEQFF; cdr3_nt: TGTGCCAGCAGCGGGGCGCGCGGGAGCTCCTACAATGAGCAGTTCTTC; cdr3_length: 16; v_call: TRBV21-1; j_call: TRBJ2-1; d_call: .; clone_size: .
cdr3_aa: CASSEGTARMPQHF; cdr3_nt: TGTGCCAGCAGTGAGGGGACAGCCCGGATGCCCCAGCATTTT; cdr3_length: 14; v_call: TRBV6-1; j_call: TRBJ1-5; d_call: TRBD1; clone_size: few
cdr3_aa: CATTGISGYTF; cdr3_nt: TGTGCCACCACAGGGATCTCTGGCTACACCTTC; cdr3_length: 11; v_call: TRBV19; j_call: TRBJ1-2; d_call: .; clone_size: .
cdr3_aa: CASSYRGILNEQYF; cdr3_nt: TGTGCCAGCAGCTACCGCGGCATTTTAAACGAGCAGTACTTC; cdr3_length: 14; v_call: TRBV5-5; j_call: TRBJ2-7; d_call: .; clone_size: .
cdr3_aa: CASSIELAGYNEQFF; cdr3_nt: TGTGCCAGTAGTATAGAACTAGCGGGTTACAATGAGCAGTTCTTC; cdr3_length: 15; v_call: TRBV19; j_call: TRBJ2-1; d_call: TRBD2; clone_size: .
cdr3_aa: CAWSTRGAEQYF; cdr3_nt: TGTGCCTGGAGTACTCGGGGTGCCGAGCAGTACTTC; cdr3_length: 12; v_call: TRBV30; j_call: TRBJ2-7; d_call: .; clone_size: .
cdr3_aa: CASSMDRGGSPLHF; cdr3_nt: TGTGCCAGTAGTATGGACAGGGGGGGTTCACCCCTCCACTTT; cdr3_length: 14; v_call: TRBV19; j_call: TRBJ1-6; d_call: TRBD1; clone_size: .
cdr3_aa: CASSQGTGVEKLFF; cdr3_nt: TGTGCCAGCAGCCAAGGGACAGGGGTTGAAAAACTGTTTTTT; cdr3_length: 14; v_call: TRBV3-1/TRBV3-2; j_call: TRBJ1-4; d_call: TRBD1; clone_size: .
cdr3_aa: CASSYSAKTGDYGYTF; cdr3_nt: TGTGCCAGCAGTTACTCAGCCAAGACAGGGGACTATGGCTACACCTTC; cdr3_length: 16; v_call: TRBV6-2/TRBV6-3; j_call: TRBJ1-2; d_call: TRBD1; clone_size: .
cdr3_aa: CASTYRGTGGSYEQYF; cdr3_nt: TGTGCCAGCACTTACAGGGGGACAGGGGGCTCCTACGAGCAGTACTTC; cdr3_length: 16; v_call: TRBV6-5; j_call: TRBJ2-7; d_call: TRBD1; clone_size: .
cdr3_aa: CATSDRVGNTIYF; cdr3_nt: TGTGCCACCAGTGACCGGGTTGGAAACACCATATATTTT; cdr3_length: 13; v_call: TRBV24-1; j_call: TRBJ1-3; d_call: .; clone_size: once
cdr3_aa: CASTRQGSPLLFF; cdr3_nt: TGTGCCAGCACAAGACAGGGGAGTCCCCTACTGTTTTTT; cdr3_length: 13; v_call: TRBV25-1; j_call: TRBJ1-4; d_call: TRBD1; clone_size: .
cdr3_aa: CASSAGFISYEQYF; cdr3_nt: TGTGCCAGCAGTGCGGGGTTCATCTCCTACGAGCAGTACTTC; cdr3_length: 14; v_call: TRBV2; j_call: TRBJ2-7; d_call: .; clone_size: once
cdr3_aa: CASSLPLSTGEAFF; cdr3_nt: TGTGCCAGCAGCTTGCCCCTTTCAACCGGTGAAGCTTTCTTT; cdr3_length: 14; v_call: TRBV5-4; j_call: TRBJ1-1; d_call: .; clone_size: .
cdr3_aa: CATSDHTSGRTGELFF; cdr3_nt: TGTGCCACCAGTGACCACACTAGCGGGAGAACCGGGGAGCTGTTTTTT; cdr3_length: 16; v_call: TRBV24-1; j_call: TRBJ2-2; d_call: TRBD2; clone_size: .
cdr3_aa: CASSLAPRAGYTF; cdr3_nt: TGCGCCAGCAGCTTGGCCCCTCGCGCTGGCTACACCTTC; cdr3_length: 13; v_call: TRBV5-1; j_call: TRBJ1-2; d_call: .; clone_size: .
cdr3_aa: CASSSTGVVQFF; cdr3_nt: TGTGCCAGCAGCTCTACAGGGGTGGTGCAGTTCTTC; cdr3_length: 12; v_call: TRBV28; j_call: TRBJ2-1; d_call: TRBD1; clone_size: .
cdr3_aa: CASSVGGPDTQYF; cdr3_nt: TGTGCCAGCAGTGTTGGGGGCCCGGATACGCAGTATTTT; cdr3_length: 13; v_call: TRBV2; j_call: TRBJ2-3; d_call: .; clone_size: .
cdr3_aa: CALAGQGKPNEQFF; cdr3_nt: TGCGCCCTCGCGGGACAGGGGAAACCGAATGAGCAGTTCTTC; cdr3_length: 14; v_call: TRBV10-1; j_call: TRBJ2-1; d_call: TRBD1; clone_size: once
cdr3_aa: CASYGQGANTEAFF; cdr3_nt: TGTGCCAGCTACGGGCAGGGGGCGAACACTGAAGCTTTCTTT; cdr3_length: 14; v_call: TRBV3-1/TRBV3-2; j_call: TRBJ1-1; d_call: TRBD1; clone_size: .
cdr3_aa: CASSPSSGGINEQFF; cdr3_nt: TGCGCCAGCAGCCCCTCTAGCGGAGGGATCAATGAGCAGTTCTTC; cdr3_length: 15; v_call: TRBV5-1; j_call: TRBJ2-1; d_call: TRBD2; clone_size: .
cdr3_aa: CASSSRRGDEAFF; cdr3_nt: TGTGCCAGCAGCTCCCGCAGGGGGGATGAAGCTTTCTTT; cdr3_length: 13; v_call: TRBV7-2; j_call: TRBJ1-1; d_call: TRBD1; clone_size: .
cdr3_aa: CASSPFQAQTGELFF; cdr3_nt: TGTGCCAGCAGCCCTTTCCAGGCCCAAACCGGGGAGCTGTTTTTT; cdr3_length: 15; v_call: TRBV7-2; j_call: TRBJ2-2; d_call: .; clone_size: .
cdr3_aa: CASSLNQGIASNYGYTF; cdr3_nt: TGTGCCAGCTCACTTAACCAGGGGATAGCATCCAACTATGGCTACACCTTC; cdr3_length: 17; v_call: TRBV18; j_call: TRBJ1-2; d_call: .; clone_size: .
cdr3_aa: CASSIQGKEDTQYF; cdr3_nt: TGTGCCAGCAGCATACAGGGGAAGGAAGATACGCAGTATTTT; cdr3_length: 14; v_call: TRBV7-9; j_call: TRBJ2-3; d_call: TRBD1; clone_size: once
cdr3_aa: CASSIGRQISSPQHF; cdr3_nt: TGTGCCAGTAGTATAGGCCGACAGATTTCTTCCCCCCAGCATTTT; cdr3_length: 15; v_call: TRBV19; j_call: TRBJ1-5; d_call: .; clone_size: .
cdr3_aa: CASSLEVRDTDTQYF; cdr3_nt: TGTGCCAGCAGCTTAGAAGTGCGGGACACAGATACGCAGTATTTT; cdr3_length: 15; v_call: TRBV7-6; j_call: TRBJ2-3; d_call: .; clone_size: .
cdr3_aa: CASRLMKGRGYGYTF; cdr3_nt: TGTGCAAGTCGCTTAATGAAGGGTAGGGGCTATGGCTACACCTTC; cdr3_length: 15; v_call: TRBV12-2; j_call: TRBJ1-2; d_call: .; clone_size: .
cdr3_aa: CASSLQTGTYGYTF; cdr3_nt: TGTGCCAGCAGCCTTCAGACAGGAACCTATGGCTACACCTTC; cdr3_length: 14; v_call: TRBV14; j_call: TRBJ1-2; d_call: .; clone_size: .
cdr3_aa: CASNPLSGADTQYF; cdr3_nt: TGTGCCAGCAATCCCCTAAGTGGTGCAGATACGCAGTATTTT; cdr3_length: 14; v_call: TRBV6-5; j_call: TRBJ2-3; d_call: .; clone_size: .
cdr3_aa: CASSPHGASTDTQYF; cdr3_nt: TGTGCCAGCAGCCCCCACGGAGCTAGCACAGATACGCAGTATTTT; cdr3_length: 15; v_call: TRBV11-3; j_call: TRBJ2-3; d_call: .; clone_size: .
cdr3_aa: CASSPDTGELFF; cdr3_nt: TGCGCCAGCAGCCCCGACACCGGGGAGCTGTTTTTT; cdr3_length: 12; v_call: TRBV4-3; j_call: TRBJ2-2; d_call: .; clone_size: once
cdr3_aa: CASGGTSGITGEQFF; cdr3_nt: TGTGCCAGCGGGGGGACTAGCGGGATTACGGGGGAGCAGTTCTTC; cdr3_length: 15; v_call: TRBV6-6; j_call: TRBJ2-1; d_call: TRBD2; clone_size: .
cdr3_aa: CASSQGASYGYTF; cdr3_nt: TGTGCCAGCAGTCAGGGGGCCAGTTATGGCTACACCTTC; cdr3_length: 13; v_call: TRBV6-5; j_call: TRBJ1-2; d_call: TRBD1; clone_size: .
cdr3_aa: CAISGRAGGDTGELFF; cdr3_nt: TGTGCCATCAGTGGTAGGGCAGGGGGCGACACCGGGGAGCTGTTTTTT; cdr3_length: 16; v_call: TRBV10-3; j_call: TRBJ2-2; d_call: TRBD1; clone_size: few
cdr3_aa: CASSLGGPALADTQYF; cdr3_nt: TGTGCCAGCAGCCTAGGGGGCCCCGCCTTGGCAGATACGCAGTATTTT; cdr3_length: 16; v_call: TRBV11-3; j_call: TRBJ2-3; d_call: TRBD1; clone_size: .
cdr3_aa: CASSPRALGQEAFF; cdr3_nt: TGTGCCAGCAGCCCACGGGCACTGGGACAAGAAGCTTTCTTT; cdr3_length: 14; v_call: TRBV5-5; j_call: TRBJ1-1; d_call: .; clone_size: .
cdr3_aa: CASSEHPGLAGEQFF; cdr3_nt: TGTGCCAGCAGCGAACACCCGGGACTAGCGGGAGAGCAGTTCTTC; cdr3_length: 15; v_call: TRBV6-2/TRBV6-3; j_call: TRBJ2-1; d_call: TRBD2; clone_size: .
cdr3_aa: CASSPWDRSREQYF; cdr3_nt: TGTGCCAGCTCACCTTGGGACAGAAGTAGGGAGCAGTACTTC; cdr3_length: 14; v_call: TRBV18; j_call: TRBJ2-7; d_call: TRBD1; clone_size: .
cdr3_aa: CASSRQENTEAFF; cdr3_nt: TGTGCCAGCAGTCGACAGGAGAACACTGAAGCTTTCTTT; cdr3_length: 13; v_call: TRBV5-4; j_call: TRBJ1-1; d_call: .; clone_size: few
cdr3_aa: CASSAPSGGDEQYF; cdr3_nt: TGTGCCAGCAGCGCACCTAGCGGGGGGGACGAGCAGTACTTC; cdr3_length: 14; v_call: TRBV7-9; j_call: TRBJ2-7; d_call: TRBD2; clone_size: .
cdr3_aa: CASSLDVGVTDTQYF; cdr3_nt: TGTGCCAGCAGCTTGGATGTCGGAGTCACAGATACGCAGTATTTT; cdr3_length: 15; v_call: TRBV5-6; j_call: TRBJ2-3; d_call: .; clone_size: .